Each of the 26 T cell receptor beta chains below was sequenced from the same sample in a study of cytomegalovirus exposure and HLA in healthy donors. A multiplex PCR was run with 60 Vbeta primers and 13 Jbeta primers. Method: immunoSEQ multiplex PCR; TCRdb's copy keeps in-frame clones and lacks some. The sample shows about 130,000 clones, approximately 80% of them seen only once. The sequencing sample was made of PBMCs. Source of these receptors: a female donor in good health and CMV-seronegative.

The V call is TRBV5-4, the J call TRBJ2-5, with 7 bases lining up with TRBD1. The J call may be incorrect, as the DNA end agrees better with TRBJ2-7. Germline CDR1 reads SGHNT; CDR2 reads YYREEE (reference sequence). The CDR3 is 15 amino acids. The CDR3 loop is CASSLGTAYIYEQYF. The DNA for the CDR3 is TGTGCCAGCAGCCTGGGGACAGCCTACATCTACGAGCAGTACTTC.

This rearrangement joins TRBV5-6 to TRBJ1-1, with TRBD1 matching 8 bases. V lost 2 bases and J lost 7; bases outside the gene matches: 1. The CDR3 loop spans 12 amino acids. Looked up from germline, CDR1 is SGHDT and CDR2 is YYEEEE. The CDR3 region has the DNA TGTGCCAGCAGCTTAGGGACAGGTGAAGCTTTCTTT. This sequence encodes CASSLGTGEAFF.

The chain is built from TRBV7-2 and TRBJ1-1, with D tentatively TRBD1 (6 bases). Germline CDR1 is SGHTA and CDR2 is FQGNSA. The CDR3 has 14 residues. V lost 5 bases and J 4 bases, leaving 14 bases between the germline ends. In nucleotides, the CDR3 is TGTGCCAGCAGCCCGCGGGGGGCGGGCACTGAAGCTTTCTTT. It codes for CASSPRGAGTEAFF.

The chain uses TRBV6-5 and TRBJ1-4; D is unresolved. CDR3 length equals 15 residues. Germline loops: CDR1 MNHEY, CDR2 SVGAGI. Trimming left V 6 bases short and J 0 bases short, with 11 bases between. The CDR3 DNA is TGTGCCAGCAGACCCGTCGGGGCAACTAATGAAAAACTGTTTTTT. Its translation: CASRPVGATNEKLFF.

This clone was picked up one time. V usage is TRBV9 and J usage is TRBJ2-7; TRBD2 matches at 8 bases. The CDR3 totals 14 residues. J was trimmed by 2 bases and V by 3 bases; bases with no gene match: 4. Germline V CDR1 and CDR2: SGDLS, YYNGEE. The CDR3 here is CASSAAGGPYEQYF. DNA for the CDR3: TGTGCCAGCAGCGCGGCGGGAGGACCCTACGAGCAGTACTTC.

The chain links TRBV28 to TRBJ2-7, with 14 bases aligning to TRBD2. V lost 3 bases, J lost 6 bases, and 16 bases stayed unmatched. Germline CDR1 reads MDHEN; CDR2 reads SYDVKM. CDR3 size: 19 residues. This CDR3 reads CASSFGGGWGTSGSSEQYF. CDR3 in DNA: TGTGCCAGCAGTTTCGGCGGGGGATGGGGGACTAGCGGGAGTAGCGAGCAGTACTTC.

The CDR3 DNA follows: TGTGCCAGCAGCTTAGGATTGTACAGTCCCGAGCAGTACTTC. Translated: CASSLGLYSPEQYF. The rearrangement joins TRBV7-9 to TRBJ2-7; D unclear. V gave up 1 base and J gave up 6 bases, with 13 bases separating them. In germline, CDR1 is SEHNR, CDR2 FQNEAQ (reference sequence). CDR3 length: 14 amino acids.

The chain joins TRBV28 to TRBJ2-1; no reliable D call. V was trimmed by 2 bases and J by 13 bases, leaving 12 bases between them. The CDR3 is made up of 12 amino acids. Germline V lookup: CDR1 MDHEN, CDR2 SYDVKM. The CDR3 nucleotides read TGTGCCAGCAGTTTACAGACTTCCCCACAGTTCTTC. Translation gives CASSLQTSPQFF. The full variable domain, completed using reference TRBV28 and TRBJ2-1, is DVKVTQSSRYLVKRTGEKVFLECVQDMDHENMFWYRQDPGLGLRLIYFSYDVKMKEKGDIPEGYSVSREKKERFSLILESASTNQTSMYLCASSLQTSPQFFGPGTRLTVL.

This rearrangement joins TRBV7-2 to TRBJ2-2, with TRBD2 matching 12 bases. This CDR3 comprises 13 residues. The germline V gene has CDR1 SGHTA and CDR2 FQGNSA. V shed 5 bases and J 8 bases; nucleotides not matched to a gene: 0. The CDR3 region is CASSGLAGGELFF. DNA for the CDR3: TGTGCCAGCAGCGGACTAGCGGGAGGGGAGCTGTTTTTT.

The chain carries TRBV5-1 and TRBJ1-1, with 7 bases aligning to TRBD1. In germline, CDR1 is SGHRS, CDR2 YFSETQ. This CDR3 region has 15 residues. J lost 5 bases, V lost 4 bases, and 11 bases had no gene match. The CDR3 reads CASSRQGGGETEAFF. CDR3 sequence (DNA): TGCGCCAGCAGCCGACAGGGCGGCGGTGAAACTGAAGCTTTCTTT.

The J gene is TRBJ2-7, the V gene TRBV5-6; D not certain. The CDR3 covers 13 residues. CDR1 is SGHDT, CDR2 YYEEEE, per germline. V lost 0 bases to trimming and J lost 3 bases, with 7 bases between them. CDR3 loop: CASSLEQIYEQYF. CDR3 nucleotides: TGTGCCAGCAGCTTGGAACAGATCTACGAGCAGTACTTC. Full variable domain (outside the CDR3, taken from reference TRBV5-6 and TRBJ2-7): DAGVTQSPTHLIKTRGQQVTLRCSPKSGHDTVSWYQQALGQGPQFIFQYYEEEERQRGNFPDRFSGHQFPNYSSELNVNALLLGDSALYLCASSLEQIYEQYFGPGTRLTVT.

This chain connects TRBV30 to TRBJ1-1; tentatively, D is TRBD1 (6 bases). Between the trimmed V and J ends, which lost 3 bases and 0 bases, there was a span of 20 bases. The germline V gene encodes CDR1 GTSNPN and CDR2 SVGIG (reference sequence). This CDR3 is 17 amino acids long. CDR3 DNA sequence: TGTGCCTGGAGGCCGCCGGGGGGCGGACGGGTGAACACTGAAGCTTTCTTT. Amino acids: CAWRPPGGGRVNTEAFF.

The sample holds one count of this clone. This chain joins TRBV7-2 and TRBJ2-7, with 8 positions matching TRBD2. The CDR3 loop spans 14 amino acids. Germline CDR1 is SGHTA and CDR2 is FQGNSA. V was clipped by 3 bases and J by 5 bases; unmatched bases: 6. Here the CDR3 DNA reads TGTGCCAGCAGCTTTTTGGGACTAGACCACGAGCAGTACTTC. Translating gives CASSFLGLDHEQYF.

The CDR3 protein is CASNRGVLTNEKLFF. CDR3 nucleotides: TGTGCCAGCAACAGGGGGGTCCTGACTAATGAAAAACTGTTTTTT. This chain joins TRBV2 and TRBJ1-4, with 8 bases identical to TRBD1. V gave up 7 bases and J gave up 2 bases; unmatched junction bases: 6. The CDR3 has 15 amino acids. Per the germline V gene, CDR1 is SNHLY and CDR2 is FYNNEI.

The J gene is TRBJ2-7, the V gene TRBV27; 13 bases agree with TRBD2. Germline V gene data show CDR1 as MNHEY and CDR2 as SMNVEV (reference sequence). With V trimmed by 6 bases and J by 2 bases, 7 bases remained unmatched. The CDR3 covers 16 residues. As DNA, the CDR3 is TGTGCCAGCAGGCCACTAGCGGGAGGGCCCACCTACGAGCAGTACTTC. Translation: CASRPLAGGPTYEQYF.

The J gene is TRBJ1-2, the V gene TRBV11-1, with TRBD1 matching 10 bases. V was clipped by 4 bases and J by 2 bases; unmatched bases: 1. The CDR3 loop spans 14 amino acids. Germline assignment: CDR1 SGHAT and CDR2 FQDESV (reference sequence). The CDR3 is CASSSGQGNYGYTF. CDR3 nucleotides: TGTGCCAGCAGCTCGGGACAGGGGAACTATGGCTACACCTTC.

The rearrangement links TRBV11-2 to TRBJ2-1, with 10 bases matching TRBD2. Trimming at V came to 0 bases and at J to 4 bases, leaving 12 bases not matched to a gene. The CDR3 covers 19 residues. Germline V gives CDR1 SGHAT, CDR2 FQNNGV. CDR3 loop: CASSLDGLVAGGGYNEQFF. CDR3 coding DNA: TGTGCCAGCAGCTTAGATGGGTTAGTAGCGGGAGGAGGGTACAATGAGCAGTTCTTC.

The CDR3, as DNA: TGTGCCAGCTCACAAGACAGGGGGAACAATCAGCCCCAGCATTTT. Amino acids: CASSQDRGNNQPQHF. V and J are TRBV18 and TRBJ1-5; 9 bases align to TRBD1. V gave up 4 bases and J gave up 3 bases; unmatched junction bases: 4. CDR3 length: 15 residues. In germline, CDR1 is KGHSH, CDR2 LQKENI.

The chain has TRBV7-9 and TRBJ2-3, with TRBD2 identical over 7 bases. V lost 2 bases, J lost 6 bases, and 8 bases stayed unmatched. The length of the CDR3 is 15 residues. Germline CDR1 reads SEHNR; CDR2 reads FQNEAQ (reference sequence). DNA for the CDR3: TGTGCCAGCAGCTTATGGGCGGGAGAGACGGATACGCAGTATTTT. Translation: CASSLWAGETDTQYF. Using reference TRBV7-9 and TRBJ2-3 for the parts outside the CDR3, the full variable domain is DTGVSQNPRHKITKRGQNVTFRCDPISEHNRLYWYRQTLGQGPEFLTYFQNEAQLEKSRLLSDRFSAERPKGSFSTLEIQRTEQGDSAMYLCASSLWAGETDTQYFGPGTRLTVL.

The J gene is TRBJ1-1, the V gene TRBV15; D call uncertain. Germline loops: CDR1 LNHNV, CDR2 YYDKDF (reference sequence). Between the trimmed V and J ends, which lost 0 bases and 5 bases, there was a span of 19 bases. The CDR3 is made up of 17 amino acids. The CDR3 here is CATSRDQALGEDTEAFF. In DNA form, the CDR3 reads TGTGCCACCAGCAGAGATCAAGCCCTCGGGGAGGATACTGAAGCTTTCTTT.

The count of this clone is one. The CDR3 loop reads CASSQVVGTVHEQYF. CDR3 in DNA: TGCGCCAGCAGCCAAGTAGTTGGGACAGTACACGAGCAGTACTTC. This chain joins TRBV4-1 and TRBJ2-7; 7 nucleotides align to TRBD1. J was trimmed by 5 bases and V by 1 base; bases with no gene match: 8. Germline CDR1 and CDR2: MGHRA and YSYEKL. The CDR3 contains 15 residues.

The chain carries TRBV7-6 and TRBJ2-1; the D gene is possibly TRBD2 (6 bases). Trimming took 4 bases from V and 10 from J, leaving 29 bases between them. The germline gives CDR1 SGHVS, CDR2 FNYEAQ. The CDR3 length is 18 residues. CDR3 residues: CASSSLNGVPRLRGEQFF. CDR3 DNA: TGTGCCAGCAGCTCCCTTAATGGAGTCCCTAGGCTTCGGGGGGAGCAGTTCTTC.

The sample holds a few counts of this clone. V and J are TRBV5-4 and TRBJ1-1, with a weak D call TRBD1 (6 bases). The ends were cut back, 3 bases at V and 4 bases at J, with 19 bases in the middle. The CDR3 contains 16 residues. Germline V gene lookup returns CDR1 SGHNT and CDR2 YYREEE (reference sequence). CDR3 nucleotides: TGTGCCAGCAGCTATACAGGGTTAGTCCGGGGCACTGAAGCTTTCTTT. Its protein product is CASSYTGLVRGTEAFF.

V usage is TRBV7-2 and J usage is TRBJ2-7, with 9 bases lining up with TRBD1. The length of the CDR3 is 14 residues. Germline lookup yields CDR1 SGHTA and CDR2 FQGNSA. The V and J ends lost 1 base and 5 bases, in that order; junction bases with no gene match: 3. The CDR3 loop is CASSLDRGLDEQYF. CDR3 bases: TGTGCCAGCAGCTTAGACAGGGGGCTGGACGAGCAGTACTTC.

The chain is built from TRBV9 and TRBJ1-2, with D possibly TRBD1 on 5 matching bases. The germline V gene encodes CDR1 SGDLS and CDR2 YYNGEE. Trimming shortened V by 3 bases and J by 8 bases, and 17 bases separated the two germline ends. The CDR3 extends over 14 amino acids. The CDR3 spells CASSAIDSDGGYTF. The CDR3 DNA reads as TGTGCCAGCAGCGCGATAGACAGTGACGGCGGCTACACCTTC. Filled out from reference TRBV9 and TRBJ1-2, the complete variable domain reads DSGVTQTPKHLITATGQRVTLRCSPRSGDLSVYWYQQSLDQGLQFLIQYYNGEERAKGNILERFSAQQFPDLHSELNLSSLELGDSALYFCASSAIDSDGGYTFGSGTRLTVV.

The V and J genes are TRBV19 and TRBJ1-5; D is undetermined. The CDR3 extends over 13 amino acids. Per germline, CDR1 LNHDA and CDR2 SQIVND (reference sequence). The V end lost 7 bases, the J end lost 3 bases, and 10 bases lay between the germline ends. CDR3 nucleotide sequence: TGTGCCAGTACCGGGGTTCCCAATCAGCCCCAGCATTTT. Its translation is CASTGVPNQPQHF.